This TCR beta chain was identified in a study of T cell repertoires in cytomegalovirus infection. There are many counts of this clonotype. Germline CDR1 and CDR2: SEHNR and FQNEAQ (reference sequence). There are 15 residues in the CDR3. V lost 5 bases and J lost 2, with 16 bases in between. Each CDR3 protein gets one entry after TCRdb re-called the reads with MiXCR. The sample lists around 250,000 distinct CDR3 sequences; more than 15% were seen once. This chain links TRBV7-9 with TRBJ2-7; D is possibly TRBD1 or TRBD2 (6 bases each). The sequence derives from a human donor in good health (CMV status not recorded). Some clones in this sample may be carry-over from other donors' samples. Specimen: CD8+ T cells from PBMCs. The CDR3 region is CASSGGGGAAYEQYF. The CDR3 DNA follows: TGTGCCAGCAGCGGAGGGGGTGGGGCGGCCTACGAGCAGTACTTC. The whole variable domain, remainder taken from reference TRBV7-9 and TRBJ2-7, is DTGVSQNPRHKITKRGQNVTFRCDPISEHNRLYWYRQTLGQGPEFLTYFQNEAQLEKSRLLSDRFSAERPKGSFSTLEIQRTEQGDSAMYLCASSGGGGAAYEQYFGPGTRLTVT.